This T cell receptor beta chain was recovered during a study of lymphopenia after photon versus proton radiotherapy (dated by TCRdb to about 2019). For the study in its entirety: The study compared the immunological effects of photon versus proton radiation therapy in patients with gastrointestinal tumors who developed high-grade lymphopenia. A cohort of roughly 18 patients with gastrointestinal tumors who received either photon or proton therapy and subsequently developed lymphopenia was included. The study aimed to characterize how the two radiation modalities differ in their impact on the immune system. Study-level results and caveats: The survival association was examined only in patients who died, and the authors described better survival with proton therapy as a possibility, not as a demonstrated result. During treatment, patients who received proton therapy stayed relatively stable, whereas patients who received photon therapy lost naive T cells and TCR diversity and gained effector/memory populations. After the lymphocyte count nadir, photon-treated repertoires showed oligoclonal expansion, especially of CD8+ Temra cells, which drove the drop in diversity. Among patients across the cohort who died, overall survival time showed an inverse correlation with a larger post-nadir drop in TCR diversity.

On this clone: Its antigen has not been determined. One base away there is no much larger clone; base qualities are not given.

From the cysteine up to the phenylalanine, the CDR3 has a length of 15 residues. The sequence is cut down to CDR3 DNA, 45 bases in frame from base 1. V is cut back by 5 bases and J by 0 bases, with 5 bases in the junction unmatched. The germline V gene supplies CDR1 SGHNT and CDR2 YENEEA. Libraries were made using the immunoSEQ multiplex PCR assay. T cell repertoires were profiled by deep sequencing of rearranged TCR beta loci, alongside multiparametric flow cytometry. TCRdb took this table from immuneACCESS and kept in-frame rearrangements with V and J called. Such tables lack part of the clones; where checked against another copy, unresolved V genes explain under half of the gap, and the rest is unexplained. This sample holds 160,000 or so clones; roughly nine tenths were observed only once. The ten biggest clones cover roughly 4.7% of the sample.

The chain is made from TRBV11-3 and TRBJ2-7; TRBD2 fits 9 bases in the junction. The source is a man in his forties or fifties with gastric cancer. Sequencing was performed on peripheral blood, taken from a patient treated with photon-based radiotherapy. The CDR3 reads as follows: CASSPGLANSYEQYF. In nucleotide form, the sequence is TGTGCCAGCAGCCCGGGACTAGCTAACTCCTACGAGCAGTACTTC. The full variable domain, completed from the reference TRBV11-3 and TRBJ2-7 proteins outside the CDR3, reads EAGVVQSPRYKIIEKKQPVAFWCNPISGHNTLYWYLQNLGQGPELLIRYENEEAVDDSQLPKDRFSAERLKGVDSTLKIQPAELGDSAVYLCASSPGLANSYEQYFGPGTRLTVT.